These 11 T cell receptor beta chains were sequenced from one sample in a study of T cell responses to AZD1222 COVID-19 vaccine. TCRdb's table, derived via immunoSEQ multiplex PCR, lists solely in-frame clones and lacks some. The sample gives approximately 120,000 clones, approximately 89% of which show up once; 4.4% is in the top ten. The sample consisted of peripheral blood, taken 28 days after the second AZD1222 dose. Receptors originate from an adult who received the AZD1222 COVID-19 vaccine.

This clone was seen only once. The chain joins TRBV19 to TRBJ1-2; TRBD1 might be the D (6 bases). The V gene's germline CDR1 is LNHDA and CDR2 SQIVND (reference sequence). The CDR3 has 14 amino acids. V gave up 5 bases and J gave up 5 bases, with 15 bases separating them. This chain's CDR3 is CASSPPGQVYGYTF. The CDR3 region has the DNA TGTGCCAGTAGTCCGCCGGGACAAGTATATGGCTACACCTTC.

This chain uses TRBV29-1 with TRBJ2-5; D remains unclear. This CDR3 is built from 14 residues. Trimming took off 2 bases at V and 1 base at J, with 11 bases between the two ends. The germline gives CDR1 SQVTM, CDR2 ANQGSEA. The CDR3 DNA follows: TGCAGCGTTGAATGGGCGGCCCGCCAAGAGACCCAGTACTTC. Its translation: CSVEWAARQETQYF.

CDR3 in DNA: TGCGCCAGCAGCCAGCCTGGCAATGAGCAGTTCTTC. Encoded protein: CASSQPGNEQFF. The gene calls are TRBV5-1 and TRBJ2-1; D gene uncertain. The germline gives CDR1 SGHRS, CDR2 YFSETQ. V lost 4 bases and J lost 6, with 8 bases in between. The CDR3 extends over 12 amino acids.

CDR3 in amino acids: CASSESTRYTGELFF. DNA for the CDR3: TGTGCCAGCAGCGAGAGCACTAGATATACCGGGGAGCTGTTTTTT. This chain connects TRBV5-4 to TRBJ2-2; weak D call: TRBD2 (5 bases). V shed 4 bases and J shed 5 bases, with 15 bases lying between them. Germline CDR1 is SGHNT and CDR2 is YYREEE (reference sequence). The length of the CDR3 is 15 residues.

The CDR3 sequence: CASSLAIDRDSYEQYF. CDR3 bases: TGTGCCAGCAGCTTAGCGATCGACAGAGACTCCTACGAGCAGTACTTC. The gene calls are TRBV11-2 and TRBJ2-7; tentative D call: TRBD1 (5 bases). Germline V gene sequence: CDR1 SGHAT, CDR2 FQNNGV. This CDR3 is 16 amino acids long. Deletions cut 1 base from V and 0 bases from J, with 13 bases between.

This clone came up a few times. The chain carries TRBV5-6 and TRBJ1-5, with 7 nucleotides matching TRBD1. Per the germline V gene, CDR1 is SGHDT and CDR2 is YYEEEE. V lost 5 bases and J lost 5; bases outside the gene matches: 13. This CDR3 has 16 residues. CDR3: CASSYSRTGNYQPQHF. DNA of the CDR3: TGTGCCAGCAGTTACTCCAGGACAGGCAACTATCAGCCCCAGCATTTT.

V gene TRBV4-3 combines with J gene TRBJ1-4; TRBD1 might be the D (5 bases). The CDR3 is made up of 16 amino acids. Trimming cost V 0 bases and J 4 bases, with 12 bases left between them. In germline, CDR1 is LGHNA, CDR2 YSLEER. The CDR3 spells CASSQDHRGVNEKLFF. The CDR3 region has the DNA TGCGCCAGCAGCCAAGATCATCGGGGGGTTAATGAAAAACTGTTTTTT.

The chain employs TRBV7-9 and TRBJ1-2, with 10 nucleotides matching TRBD1. After removal of 6 bases from V and 8 bases from J, the junction contained 6 bases not matched to a gene. This CDR3 spans 13 amino acids. Per germline, CDR1 SEHNR and CDR2 FQNEAQ (reference sequence). In DNA, the CDR3 is TGTGCCAGCAGACAAGGACAGGGGGACGGCTACACCTTC. Translating it yields CASRQGQGDGYTF.

The rearrangement uses TRBV2 and TRBJ1-4, with TRBD1 matching over 7 bases. Germline V gene data show CDR1 as SNHLY and CDR2 as FYNNEI. V was pared by 4 bases and J by 3 bases, with 2 bases of the junction left unmatched. The CDR3 spans 14 residues. The CDR3 DNA follows: TGTGCCAGCAGTGGGGACAGCTCTAATGAAAAACTGTTTTTT. Protein product: CASSGDSSNEKLFF.

This clone was observed once. This sequence joins TRBV6-2 or TRBV6-3 and TRBJ2-1; possible D gene TRBD2, 7 bases. Looked up from germline, CDR1 is MNHEY and CDR2 is SVGEGT. The V end lost 3 bases, the J end lost 6 bases, and 15 bases lay between the germline ends. The CDR3 is made up of 15 amino acids. The CDR3 here is CASSYWGGLRNEQFF. The CDR3 DNA sequence: TGTGCCAGCAGTTATTGGGGGGGCCTCCGCAATGAGCAGTTCTTC.

This clone has a handful of counts. CDR3 nucleotide sequence: TGTGCCAGCAGGGACAGGGTCTCCTTAGGGCAGCCCCAGCATTTT. Its protein product is CASRDRVSLGQPQHF. The chain uses TRBV2 and TRBJ1-5; TRBD1 aligns across 8 bases. The CDR3 extends over 15 amino acids. Looked up from germline, CDR1 is SNHLY and CDR2 is FYNNEI. The trim removed 6 bases at V and 7 bases at J, leaving 11 bases unmatched.